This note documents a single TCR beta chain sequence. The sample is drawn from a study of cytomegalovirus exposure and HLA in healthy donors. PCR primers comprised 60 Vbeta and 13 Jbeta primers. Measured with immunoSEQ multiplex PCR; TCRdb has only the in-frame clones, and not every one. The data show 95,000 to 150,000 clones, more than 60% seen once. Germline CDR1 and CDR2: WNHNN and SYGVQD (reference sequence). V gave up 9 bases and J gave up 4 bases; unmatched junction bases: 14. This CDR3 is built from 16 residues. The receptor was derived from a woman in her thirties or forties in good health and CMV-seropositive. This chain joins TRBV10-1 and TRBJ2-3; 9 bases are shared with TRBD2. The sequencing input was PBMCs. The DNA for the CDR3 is TGCGCCAGTATAGCGGGGGTAGACCCTCGGGCAGATACGCAGTATTTT. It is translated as CASIAGVDPRADTQYF.